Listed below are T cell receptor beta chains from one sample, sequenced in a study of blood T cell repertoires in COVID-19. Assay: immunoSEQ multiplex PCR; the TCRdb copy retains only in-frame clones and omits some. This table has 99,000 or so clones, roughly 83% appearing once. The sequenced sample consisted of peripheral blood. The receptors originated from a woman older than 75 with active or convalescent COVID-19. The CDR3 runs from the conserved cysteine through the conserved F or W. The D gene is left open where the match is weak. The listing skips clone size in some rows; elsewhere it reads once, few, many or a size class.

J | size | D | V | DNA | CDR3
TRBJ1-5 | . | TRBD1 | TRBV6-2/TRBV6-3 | TGTGCCAGCAGTTTCCAGGGGGGCCCCTATAGCAATCAGCCCCAGCATTTT | CASSFQGGPYSNQPQHF
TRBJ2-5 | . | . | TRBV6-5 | TGTGCCAGCAGCCGAGGGCAAGAGACCCAGTACTTC | CASSRGQETQYF
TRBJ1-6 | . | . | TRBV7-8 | TGTGCCAGCAGCTTATTCCAGGGAGGCGCGTCCTATAATTCACCCCTCCACTTT | CASSLFQGGASYNSPLHF
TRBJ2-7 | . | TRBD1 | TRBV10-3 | TGTGCCACGGGACAGGGTACCCACGAGCAGTACTTC | CATGQGTHEQYF
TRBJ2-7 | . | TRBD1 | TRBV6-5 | TGTGCCAGCAGTCTCCGGGACAGGGGGCTTTACGAGCAGTACTTC | CASSLRDRGLYEQYF
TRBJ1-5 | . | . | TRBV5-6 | TGTGCCAGCAGTGCGGGCCAGGAGCCCAATCAGCCCCAGCATTTT | CASSAGQEPNQPQHF
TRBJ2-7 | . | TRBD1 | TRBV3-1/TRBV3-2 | TGTGCCAGCAGCCGAGGGACAGCCTCCTACGAGCAGTACTTC | CASSRGTASYEQYF
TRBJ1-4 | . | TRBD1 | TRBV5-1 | TGCGCCAGCAGCCCAGTGACAGGGTCTGACTTTCCTGAAAAACTGTTTTTT | CASSPVTGSDFPEKLFF
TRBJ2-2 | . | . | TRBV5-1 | TGCGCCAGCAGCTTGCGGACAGCCTCTGGGACCGGGGAGCTGTTTTTT | CASSLRTASGTGELFF
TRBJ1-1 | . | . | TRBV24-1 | TGTGCCACCAGGGGACTGGGGAACACTGAAGCTTTCTTT | CATRGLGNTEAFF
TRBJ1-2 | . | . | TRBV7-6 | TGTGCCAGCAGCCACGGACAGTTCTATGGCTACACCTTC | CASSHGQFYGYTF
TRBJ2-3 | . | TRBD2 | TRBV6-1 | TGTGCCAGCAGTGACAAAGCGGGAGGGTTTACTTTCACAGATACGCAGTATTTT | CASSDKAGGFTFTDTQYF
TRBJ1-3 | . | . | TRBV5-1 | TGCGCCAGCAGCTTCGGACAGAACTCTGGAAACACCATATATTTT | CASSFGQNSGNTIYF
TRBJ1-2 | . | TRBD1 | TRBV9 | TGTGCCAGCAGCGCGGCGACAGGGTCGAACTATGGCTACACCTTC | CASSAATGSNYGYTF
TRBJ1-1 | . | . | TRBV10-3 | TGTGCCGCATCACACGACAGCAATGAAGCTTTCTTT | CAASHDSNEAFF
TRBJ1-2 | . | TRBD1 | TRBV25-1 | TGTGCCAGCGGAAAGACAGGGCGGAATGGCTACACCTTC | CASGKTGRNGYTF
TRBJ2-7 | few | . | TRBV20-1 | TGCAGTGCTAGAGTGATCCGGGAGCAGTACTTC | CSARVIREQYF
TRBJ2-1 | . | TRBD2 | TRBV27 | TGTGCCAGCAGTTGGCGGGAGGGGGGTGAGCAGTTCTTC | CASSWREGGEQFF
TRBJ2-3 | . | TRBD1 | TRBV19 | TGTGCCAGTAGGGGACAGGGGTACACAGATACGCAGTATTTT | CASRGQGYTDTQYF
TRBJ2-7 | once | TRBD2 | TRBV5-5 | TGTGCCAGCAGCCTGGGGGGGACTAGCGGGAGGTACGAGCAGTACTTC | CASSLGGTSGRYEQYF
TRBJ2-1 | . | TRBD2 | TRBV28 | TGTGCCAGCAGTTTATTCCTAGCGGGAGGGGATGAGCAGTTCTTC | CASSLFLAGGDEQFF
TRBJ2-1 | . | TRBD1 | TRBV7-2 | TGTGCCAGCAGCGTTGACAGGGTCGCCTACAATGAGCAGTTCTTC | CASSVDRVAYNEQFF
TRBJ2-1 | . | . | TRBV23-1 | TGCGCCAGCAGTCACGGACAGCCTTGCCCGGTCAATGAGCAGTTCTTC | CASSHGQPCPVNEQFF
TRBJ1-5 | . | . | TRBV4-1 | TGCGCCAGCAGCCAAGATTTGAGTGCGAGCAATCAGCCCCAGCATTTT | CASSQDLSASNQPQHF
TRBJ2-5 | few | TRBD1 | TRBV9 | TGTGCCAGCAGCGTGGGTGGACAGGGGGCTCGAGAGACCCAGTACTTC | CASSVGGQGARETQYF
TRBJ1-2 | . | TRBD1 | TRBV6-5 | TGTGCCAGCACCGGACAGGGGGCGGGCGGCTACACCTTC | CASTGQGAGGYTF
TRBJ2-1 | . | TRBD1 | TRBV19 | TGTGCCAGTAGTATCGAGAGCTTGAGGGGGCGGCGCTACAATGAGCAGTTCTTC | CASSIESLRGRRYNEQFF
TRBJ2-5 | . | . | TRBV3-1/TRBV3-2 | TGTGCCAGCAGCCCCGCCGCGGGTAAAGGGACCCAGTACTTC | CASSPAAGKGTQYF
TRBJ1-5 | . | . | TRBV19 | TGTGCCAGTAGTATCCAGACTAAAAGCGGCAATCAGCCCCAGCATTTT | CASSIQTKSGNQPQHF
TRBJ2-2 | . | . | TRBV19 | TGTGCCAGTAGCGGACAGTTAGCCGGGGAGCTGTTTTTT | CASSGQLAGELFF
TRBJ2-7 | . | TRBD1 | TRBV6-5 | TGTGCCAGCAGGGCGGGACAGGGGGCATCCGGCGAGCAGTACTTC | CASRAGQGASGEQYF
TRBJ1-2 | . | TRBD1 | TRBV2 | TGTGCCACCAGAAGGGCAGGACAGGACGGACGGTATGGCTACACCTTC | CATRRAGQDGRYGYTF
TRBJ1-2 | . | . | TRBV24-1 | TGTGCCACTTCGAATAGGGGCGGCTACACCTTC | CATSNRGGYTF
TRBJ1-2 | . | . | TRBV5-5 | TGTGCCAGCAGCCGGACAGTACATAACTATGGCTACACCTTC | CASSRTVHNYGYTF
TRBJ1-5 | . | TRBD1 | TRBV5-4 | TGTGCCAGCAGCTTGGGACAGGGTAGCAATCAGCCCCAGCATTTT | CASSLGQGSNQPQHF
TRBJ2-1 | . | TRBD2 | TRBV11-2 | TGTGCCTCCCGAGGGGGGCGCGGGGGGTCCTACAATGAGCAGTTCTTC | CASRGGRGGSYNEQFF
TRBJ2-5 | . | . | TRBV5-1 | TGCGCCAGCAGCTTTGGTCAGGGGCCCCAAGAGACCCAGTACTTC | CASSFGQGPQETQYF
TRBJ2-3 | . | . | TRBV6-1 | TGTGCCAGCAGTTATGGGCAGGGCGGAGATACGCAGTATTTT | CASSYGQGGDTQYF
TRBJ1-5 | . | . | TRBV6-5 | TGTGCCAGCAGCCCCCGGGGTTATAGCAATCAGCCCCAGCATTTT | CASSPRGYSNQPQHF
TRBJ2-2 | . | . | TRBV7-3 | TGTGCCAGTTCACAGGGCTCGGGCGGGGAGCTGTTTTTT | CASSQGSGGELFF
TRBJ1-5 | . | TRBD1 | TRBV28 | TGTGCCAGCAGTTCCATTAGGACAGGGAGCAATCAGCCCCAGCATTTT | CASSSIRTGSNQPQHF
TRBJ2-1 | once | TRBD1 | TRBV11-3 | TGTGCCAGCAGCTTCCGACAGGGAGCCAATGAGCAGTTCTTC | CASSFRQGANEQFF
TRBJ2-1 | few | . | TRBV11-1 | TGTGCCAGCAGCCCCCGGGTCTCCTACAATGAGCAGTTCTTC | CASSPRVSYNEQFF
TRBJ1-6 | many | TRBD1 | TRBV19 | TGTGCCAGTAGTATTCTCGGGACAGGGGATTCACCCCTCCACTTT | CASSILGTGDSPLHF
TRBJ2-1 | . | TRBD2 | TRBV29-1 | TGCAGCGCCCGACTAGCGGGAGCGGGAGAGCAGTTCTTC | CSARLAGAGEQFF
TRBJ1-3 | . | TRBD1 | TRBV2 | TGTGCCAGCAGTCCTCGGACAGGTTCTGGAAACACCATATATTTT | CASSPRTGSGNTIYF
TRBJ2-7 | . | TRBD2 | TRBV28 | TGTGCCAGCAGTCCGGATACTAGCGGGGGGACCTACGAGCAGTACTTC | CASSPDTSGGTYEQYF
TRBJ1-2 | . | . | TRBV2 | TGTGCCAGCAGCTTCGACACCAACTATGGCTACACCTTC | CASSFDTNYGYTF